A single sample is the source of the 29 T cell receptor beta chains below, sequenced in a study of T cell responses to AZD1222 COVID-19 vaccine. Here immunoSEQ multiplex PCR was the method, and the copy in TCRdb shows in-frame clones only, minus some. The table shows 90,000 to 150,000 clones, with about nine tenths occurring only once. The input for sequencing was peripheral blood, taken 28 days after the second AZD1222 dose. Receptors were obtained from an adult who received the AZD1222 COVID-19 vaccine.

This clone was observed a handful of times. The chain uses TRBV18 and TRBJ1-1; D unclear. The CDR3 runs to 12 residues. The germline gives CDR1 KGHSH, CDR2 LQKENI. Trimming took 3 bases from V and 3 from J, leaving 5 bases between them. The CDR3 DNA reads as TGTGCCAGCTCACCCTGGGACACTGAAGCTTTCTTT. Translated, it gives CASSPWDTEAFF.

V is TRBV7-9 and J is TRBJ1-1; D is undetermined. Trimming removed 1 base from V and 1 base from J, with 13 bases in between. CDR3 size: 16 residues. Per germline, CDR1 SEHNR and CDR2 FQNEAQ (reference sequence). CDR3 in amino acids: CASSLVRQLQNTEAFF. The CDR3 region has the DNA TGTGCCAGCAGCTTAGTCCGGCAACTCCAGAACACTGAAGCTTTCTTT.

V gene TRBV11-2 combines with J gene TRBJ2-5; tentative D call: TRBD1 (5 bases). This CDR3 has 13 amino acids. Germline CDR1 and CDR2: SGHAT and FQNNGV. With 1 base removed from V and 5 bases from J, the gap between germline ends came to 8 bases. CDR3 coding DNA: TGTGCCAGCAGCTTAGCAGGGCCCGAGACCCAGTACTTC. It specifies CASSLAGPETQYF.

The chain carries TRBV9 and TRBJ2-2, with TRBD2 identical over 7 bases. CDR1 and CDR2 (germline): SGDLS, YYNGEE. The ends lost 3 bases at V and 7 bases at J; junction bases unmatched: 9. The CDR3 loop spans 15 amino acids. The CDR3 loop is CASSGYLAESGELFF. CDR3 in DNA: TGTGCCAGCAGCGGGTATCTAGCGGAGAGCGGGGAGCTGTTTTTT.

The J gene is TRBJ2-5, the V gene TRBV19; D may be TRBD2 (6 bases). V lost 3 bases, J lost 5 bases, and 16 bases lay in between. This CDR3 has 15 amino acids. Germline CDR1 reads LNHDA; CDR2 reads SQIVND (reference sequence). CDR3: CASSIGGAVTETQYF. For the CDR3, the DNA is TGTGCCAGTAGTATCGGGGGAGCCGTGACGGAGACCCAGTACTTC.

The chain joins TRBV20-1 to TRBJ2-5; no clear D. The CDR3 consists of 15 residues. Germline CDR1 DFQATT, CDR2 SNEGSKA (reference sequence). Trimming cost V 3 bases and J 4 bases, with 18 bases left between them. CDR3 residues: CSASMGNGVRETQYF. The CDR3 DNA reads TGCAGTGCTAGTATGGGGAATGGAGTGCGAGAGACCCAGTACTTC.

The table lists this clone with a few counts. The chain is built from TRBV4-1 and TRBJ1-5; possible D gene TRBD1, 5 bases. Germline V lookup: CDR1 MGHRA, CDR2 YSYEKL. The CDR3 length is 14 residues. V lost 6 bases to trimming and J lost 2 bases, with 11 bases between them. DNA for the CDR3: TGCGCCAGCAGTGACGCAGGGCGCAATCAGCCCCAGCATTTT. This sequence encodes CASSDAGRNQPQHF.

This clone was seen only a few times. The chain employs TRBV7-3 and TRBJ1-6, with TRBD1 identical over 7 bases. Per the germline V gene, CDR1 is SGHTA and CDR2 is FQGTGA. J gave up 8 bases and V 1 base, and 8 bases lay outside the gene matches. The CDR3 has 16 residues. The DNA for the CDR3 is TGTGCCAGCAGCTTAAATGCAGGGGGAGGTCATTCACCCCTCCACTTT. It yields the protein CASSLNAGGGHSPLHF.

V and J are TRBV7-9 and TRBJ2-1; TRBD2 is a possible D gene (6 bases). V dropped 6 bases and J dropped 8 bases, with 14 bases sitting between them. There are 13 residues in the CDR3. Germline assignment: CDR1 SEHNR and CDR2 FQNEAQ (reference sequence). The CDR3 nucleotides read TGTGCCAGCAGGGGAGGAGTGTCGGATGAGCAGTTCTTC. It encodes CASRGGVSDEQFF.

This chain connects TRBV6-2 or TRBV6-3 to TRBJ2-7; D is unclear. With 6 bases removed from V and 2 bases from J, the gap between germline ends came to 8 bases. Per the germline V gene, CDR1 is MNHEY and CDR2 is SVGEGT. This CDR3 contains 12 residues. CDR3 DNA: TGTGCCAGCAGCCCCATGCCCTACGAGCAGTACTTC. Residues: CASSPMPYEQYF.

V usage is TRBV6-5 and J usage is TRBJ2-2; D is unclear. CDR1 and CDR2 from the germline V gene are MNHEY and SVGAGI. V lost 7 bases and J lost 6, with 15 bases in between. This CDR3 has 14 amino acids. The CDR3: CASIPQAGSGELFF. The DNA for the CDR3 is TGTGCCAGCATTCCCCAAGCCGGCTCCGGGGAGCTGTTTTTT.

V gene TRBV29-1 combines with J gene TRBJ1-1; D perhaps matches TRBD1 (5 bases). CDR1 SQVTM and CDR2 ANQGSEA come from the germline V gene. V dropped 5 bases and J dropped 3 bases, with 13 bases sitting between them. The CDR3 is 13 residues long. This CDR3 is CSVQVGGDTEAFF. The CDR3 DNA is TGCAGCGTTCAGGTGGGGGGAGACACTGAAGCTTTCTTT.

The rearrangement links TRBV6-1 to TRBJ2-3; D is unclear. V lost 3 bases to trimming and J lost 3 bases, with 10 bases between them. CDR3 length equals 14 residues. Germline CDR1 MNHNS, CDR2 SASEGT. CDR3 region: CASSEGLATDTQYF. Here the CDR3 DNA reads TGTGCCAGCAGTGAGGGGTTAGCTACAGATACGCAGTATTTT.

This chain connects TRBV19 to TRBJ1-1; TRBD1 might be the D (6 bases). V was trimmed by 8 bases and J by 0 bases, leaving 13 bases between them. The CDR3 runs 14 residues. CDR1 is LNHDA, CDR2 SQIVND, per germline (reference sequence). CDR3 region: CASQNTGLNTEAFF. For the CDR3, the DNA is TGTGCCAGTCAGAACACAGGGTTGAACACTGAAGCTTTCTTT.

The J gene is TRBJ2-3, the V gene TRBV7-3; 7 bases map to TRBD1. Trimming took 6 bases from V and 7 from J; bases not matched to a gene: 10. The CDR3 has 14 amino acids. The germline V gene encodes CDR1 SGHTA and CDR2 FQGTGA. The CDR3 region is CASRTTGTANTQYF. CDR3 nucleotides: TGTGCCAGCAGGACCACTGGGACAGCTAATACGCAGTATTTT.

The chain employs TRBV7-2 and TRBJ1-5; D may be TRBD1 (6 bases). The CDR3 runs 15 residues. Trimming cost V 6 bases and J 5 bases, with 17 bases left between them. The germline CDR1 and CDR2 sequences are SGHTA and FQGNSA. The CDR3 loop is CASSQSTGRDQPQHF. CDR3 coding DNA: TGTGCCAGCAGTCAAAGTACAGGGCGGGATCAGCCCCAGCATTTT.

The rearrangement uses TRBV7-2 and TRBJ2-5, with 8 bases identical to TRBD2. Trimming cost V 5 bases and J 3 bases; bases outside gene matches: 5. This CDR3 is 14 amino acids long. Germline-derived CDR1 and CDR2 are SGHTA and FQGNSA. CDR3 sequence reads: CASSLSGVEETQYF. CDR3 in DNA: TGTGCCAGCAGCCTTAGCGGGGTAGAAGAGACCCAGTACTTC.

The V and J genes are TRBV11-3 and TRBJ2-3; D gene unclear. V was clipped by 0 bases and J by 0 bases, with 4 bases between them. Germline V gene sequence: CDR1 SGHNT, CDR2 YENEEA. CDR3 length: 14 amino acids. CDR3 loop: CASSLDRSTDTQYF. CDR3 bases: TGTGCCAGCAGCTTAGACAGAAGCACAGATACGCAGTATTTT.

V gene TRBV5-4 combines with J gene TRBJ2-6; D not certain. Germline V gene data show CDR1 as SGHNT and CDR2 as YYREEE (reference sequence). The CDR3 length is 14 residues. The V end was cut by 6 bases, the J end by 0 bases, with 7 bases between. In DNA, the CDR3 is TGTGCCAGCAAAGTCCTCTCTGGGGCCAACGTCCTGACTTTC. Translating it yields CASKVLSGANVLTF.

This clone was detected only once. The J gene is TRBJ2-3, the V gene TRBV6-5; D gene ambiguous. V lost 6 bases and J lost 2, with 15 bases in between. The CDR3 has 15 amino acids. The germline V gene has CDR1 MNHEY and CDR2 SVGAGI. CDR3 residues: CASSKTWVPTDTQYF. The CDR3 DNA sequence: TGTGCCAGCAGCAAAACTTGGGTACCCACAGATACGCAGTATTTT.

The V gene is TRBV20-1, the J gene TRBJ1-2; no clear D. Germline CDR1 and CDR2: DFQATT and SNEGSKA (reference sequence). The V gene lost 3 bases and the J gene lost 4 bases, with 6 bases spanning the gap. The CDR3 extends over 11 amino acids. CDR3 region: CSARAGYGYTF. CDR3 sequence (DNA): TGCAGTGCTAGGGCGGGCTATGGCTACACCTTC.

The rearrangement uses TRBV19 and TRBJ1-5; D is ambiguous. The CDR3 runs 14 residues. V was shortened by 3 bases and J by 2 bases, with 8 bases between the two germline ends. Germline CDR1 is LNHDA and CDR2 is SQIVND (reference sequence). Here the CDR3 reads CASSILGGNQPQHF. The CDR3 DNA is TGTGCCAGTAGTATTCTCGGGGGCAATCAGCCCCAGCATTTT.

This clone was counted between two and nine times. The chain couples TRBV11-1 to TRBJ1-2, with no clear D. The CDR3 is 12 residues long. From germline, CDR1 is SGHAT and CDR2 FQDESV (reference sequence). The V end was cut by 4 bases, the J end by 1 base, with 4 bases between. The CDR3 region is CASSWNNYGYTF. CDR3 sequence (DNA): TGTGCCAGCAGCTGGAATAACTATGGCTACACCTTC. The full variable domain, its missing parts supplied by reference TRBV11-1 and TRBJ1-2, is EAEVAQSPRYKITEKSQAVAFWCDPISGHATLYWYRQILGQGPELLVQFQDESVVDDSQLPKDRFSAERLKGVDSTLKIQPAELGDSAMYLCASSWNNYGYTFGSGTRLTVV.

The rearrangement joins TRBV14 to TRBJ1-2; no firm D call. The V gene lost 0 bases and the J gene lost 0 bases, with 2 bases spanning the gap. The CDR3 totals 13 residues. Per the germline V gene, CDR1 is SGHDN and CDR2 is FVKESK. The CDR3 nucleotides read TGTGCCAGCAGCCAAGATGCTAACTATGGCTACACCTTC. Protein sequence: CASSQDANYGYTF.

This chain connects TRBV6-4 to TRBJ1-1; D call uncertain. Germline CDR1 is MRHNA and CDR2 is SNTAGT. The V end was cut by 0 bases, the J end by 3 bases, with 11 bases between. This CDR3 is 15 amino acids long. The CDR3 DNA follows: TGTGCCAGCAGTGACTCCCTATCCTCCTACACTGAAGCTTTCTTT. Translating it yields CASSDSLSSYTEAFF.

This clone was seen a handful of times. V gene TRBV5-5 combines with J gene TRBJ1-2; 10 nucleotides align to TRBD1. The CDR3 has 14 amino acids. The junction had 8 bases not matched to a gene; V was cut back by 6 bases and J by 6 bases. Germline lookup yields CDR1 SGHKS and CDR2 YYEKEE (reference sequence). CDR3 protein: CASTLDRGQNGYTF. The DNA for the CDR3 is TGTGCCAGCACCTTAGACAGGGGGCAGAATGGCTACACCTTC.

CDR3 nucleotide sequence: TGTGCCAGTAGTAAGGGGAGGCCTATTGGTTCACCCCTCCACTTT. It yields the protein CASSKGRPIGSPLHF. The chain combines TRBV19 with TRBJ1-6; D is perhaps TRBD1 (5 bases). Germline V gene lookup returns CDR1 LNHDA and CDR2 SQIVND (reference sequence). The CDR3 has 15 residues. V was trimmed by 4 bases and J by 9 bases, leaving 16 bases between them.

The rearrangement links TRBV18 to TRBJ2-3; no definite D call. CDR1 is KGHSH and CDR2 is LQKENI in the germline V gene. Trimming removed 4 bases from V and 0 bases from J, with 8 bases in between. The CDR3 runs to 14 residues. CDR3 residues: CASSQGTSTDTQYF. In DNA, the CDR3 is TGTGCCAGCTCACAAGGAACTAGCACAGATACGCAGTATTTT.

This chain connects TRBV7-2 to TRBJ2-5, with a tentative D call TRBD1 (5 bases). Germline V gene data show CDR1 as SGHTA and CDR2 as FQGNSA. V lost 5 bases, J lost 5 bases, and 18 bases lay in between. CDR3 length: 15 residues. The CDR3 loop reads CASSQGMGDWETQYF. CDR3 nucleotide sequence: TGTGCCAGCAGCCAGGGAATGGGCGATTGGGAGACCCAGTACTTC.